A single sample is the source of the 23 T cell receptor beta chains below, sequenced in a study of cytomegalovirus exposure and HLA in healthy donors. Amplification used 60 Vbeta primers and 13 Jbeta primers. TCRdb's table, derived via immunoSEQ multiplex PCR, lists solely in-frame clones and lacks some. The sample yields roughly 100,000 clones, around 75% seen once. The sample consisted of PBMCs. These receptors came from a man aged 40-49 years in good health and CMV-seronegative.

The J gene is TRBJ1-5, the V gene TRBV6-5, with 11 bases matching TRBD1. This CDR3 has 15 amino acids. V trimming: 6 bases; J trimming: 4 bases; junction bases outside the gene matches: 5. Germline CDR1 is MNHEY and CDR2 is SVGAGI. Written as DNA, the CDR3 is TGTGCCAGCAGGGGGGACAGGGGGGAGAATCAGCCCCAGCATTTT. This gives the protein CASRGDRGENQPQHF.

The J gene is TRBJ1-2, the V gene TRBV7-8, with TRBD1 matching 10 bases. V lost 4 bases, J lost 5 bases, and 4 bases stayed unmatched. The germline V gene encodes CDR1 SGHVS and CDR2 FQNEAQ. This CDR3 spans 14 amino acids. CDR3 amino acids: CASSSTGGGYGYTF. The CDR3 DNA sequence: TGTGCCAGCAGCTCGACAGGGGGCGGGTATGGCTACACCTTC.

In regard to this clone: At one end the junction does not follow the germline gene, possibly because of a read error. This rearrangement joins TRBV6-6 to TRBJ1-6; D possibly corresponds to TRBD1 (5 bases). Germline V gene lookup returns CDR1 MNHNY and CDR2 SVGAGI (reference sequence). CDR3 length: 14 residues. The CDR3 DNA reads TGTGCCGGCAGTTACGGCGGCAGGGATTCACCCCTCCACTTT. As protein: CAGSYGGRDSPLHF.

V is TRBV11-2 and J is TRBJ2-2, with 15 bases matching TRBD2. CDR1 and CDR2 from the germline V gene are SGHAT and FQNNGV. The CDR3 covers 17 residues. The junction had 3 bases not matched to a gene; V was cut back by 5 bases and J by 2 bases. CDR3 region: CASSPGLAGGNTGELFF. The CDR3 nucleotides read TGTGCCAGCAGCCCGGGACTAGCGGGGGGAAACACCGGGGAGCTGTTTTTT.

This clone showed up just a few times. The chain links TRBV4-3 to TRBJ2-1; 9 bases line up with TRBD1. The CDR3 spans 14 residues. Germline V gives CDR1 LGHNA, CDR2 YSLEER. Trimming at V came to 4 bases and at J to 3 bases, leaving 1 base not matched to a gene. The CDR3: CASSRDRVYNEQFF. CDR3 bases: TGCGCCAGCAGCCGGGACAGGGTCTACAATGAGCAGTTCTTC.

This clone has just one count. V gene TRBV7-9 combines with J gene TRBJ2-1, with 12 bases fitting TRBD2. The V segment lost 5 bases and the J segment 7 bases; nucleotides outside the gene matches: 3. This CDR3 comprises 14 residues. CDR1 SEHNR and CDR2 FQNEAQ come from the germline V gene (reference sequence). This CDR3 reads CASSQTSGRNEQFF. In DNA, the CDR3 is TGTGCCAGCAGCCAAACTAGCGGGAGGAATGAGCAGTTCTTC. Based on the CDR3 plus reference TRBV7-9 and TRBJ2-1, the full variable domain is DTGVSQNPRHKITKRGQNVTFRCDPISEHNRLYWYRQTLGQGPEFLTYFQNEAQLEKSRLLSDRFSAERPKGSFSTLEIQRTEQGDSAMYLCASSQTSGRNEQFFGPGTRLTVL.

The V gene is TRBV7-8, the J gene TRBJ2-7, with a possible D match to TRBD1 (6 bases). There are 15 residues in the CDR3. Trimming took off 7 bases at V and 1 base at J, with 17 bases between the two ends. Germline V gene lookup returns CDR1 SGHVS and CDR2 FQNEAQ. The CDR3 here is CASNSRGGRSYEQYF. In nucleotides, the CDR3 is TGTGCCAGCAACTCGAGAGGGGGTAGGTCCTACGAGCAGTACTTC.

The chain is built from TRBV5-1 and TRBJ1-1; 7 bases map to TRBD1. With 2 bases clipped from V and 0 bases from J, the junction kept 7 bases outside the gene matches. The CDR3 loop spans 16 amino acids. The V gene's germline CDR1 is SGHRS and CDR2 YFSETQ. The CDR3 loop reads CASSLSGQVMNTEAFF. The CDR3, as DNA: TGCGCCAGCAGCTTATCAGGACAGGTCATGAACACTGAAGCTTTCTTT.

The gene calls are TRBV27 and TRBJ2-1; 11 bases agree with TRBD2. CDR3 size: 20 residues. V trimming: 2 bases; J trimming: 1 base; junction bases outside the gene matches: 13. CDR1 and CDR2 from the germline V gene are MNHEY and SMNVEV (reference sequence). DNA for the CDR3: TGTGCCAGCAGTTTAAGGATGTATGTCGGACTAGCGGGTTCCTACAATGAGCAGTTCTTC. This encodes CASSLRMYVGLAGSYNEQFF.

This sequence joins TRBV7-9 and TRBJ2-2, with TRBD1 matching 8 bases. The CDR3 covers 13 residues. V lost 3 bases to trimming and J lost 12 bases; unmatched junction nucleotides: 6. CDR1 and CDR2 (germline): SEHNR, FQNEAQ (reference sequence). CDR3 sequence reads: CASSFDLRGQLFF. In DNA form, the CDR3 reads TGTGCCAGCAGCTTCGACCTCAGGGGGCAGCTGTTTTTT.

This CDR3 reads CASVAGNYGYTF. The CDR3 DNA reads TGTGCCAGCGTGGCAGGCAACTATGGCTACACCTTC. The chain carries TRBV2 and TRBJ1-2, with D hard to call. In germline, CDR1 is SNHLY, CDR2 FYNNEI. Trimming removed 8 bases at V and 2 bases at J, with 9 bases between. CDR3 length: 12 amino acids.

A word on this clone: The junction does not match germline at one end; this may be a read error. The rearrangement links TRBV30 to TRBJ2-3; tentative D call: TRBD2 (6 bases). The CDR3 has 10 amino acids. The germline V gene has CDR1 GTSNPN and CDR2 SVGIG (reference sequence). The CDR3 loop is CAWVSGSPRF. DNA for the CDR3: TGTGCCTGGGTCTCCGGGAGCCCACGTTTT.

The CDR3 coding sequence is TGCGCCAGCAGCTTGGACAGCTCCTATAATTCACCCCTCCACTTT. It encodes CASSLDSSYNSPLHF. The rearrangement uses TRBV5-1 and TRBJ1-6; D is unresolved. The CDR3 sequence is 15 residues long. Trimming shortened V by 0 bases and J by 0 bases, and 4 bases separated the two germline ends. In germline, CDR1 is SGHRS, CDR2 YFSETQ.

The rearrangement links TRBV19 to TRBJ2-2; TRBD2 matches 7 bases. This CDR3 region has 15 residues. Germline loops: CDR1 LNHDA, CDR2 SQIVND (reference sequence). The V gene end was trimmed by 4 bases and the J gene end by 5 bases; junction bases not matched to a gene: 7. The CDR3 coding sequence is TGTGCCAGTAGTACCTCCGGGAGGCTAACCGGGGAGCTGTTTTTT. Translation: CASSTSGRLTGELFF.

The chain joins TRBV5-6 to TRBJ2-7; TRBD1 agrees at 9 bases. Germline CDR1 is SGHDT and CDR2 is YYEEEE. This CDR3 has 14 amino acids. Trimming at V came to 4 bases and at J to 0 bases, leaving 2 bases not matched to a gene. The CDR3 protein is CASSPGQGSYEQYF. CDR3 bases: TGTGCCAGCAGCCCGGGACAGGGCTCCTACGAGCAGTACTTC.

The gene calls are TRBV13 and TRBJ2-2; D is possibly TRBD2 (6 bases). Germline values: CDR1 PRHDT, CDR2 FYEKMQ (reference sequence). Deletions cut 3 bases from V and 6 bases from J, with 11 bases between. The CDR3 sequence is 14 residues long. CDR3 sequence: CASSFGGKPGELFF. In DNA form, the CDR3 reads TGTGCCAGCAGCTTCGGGGGAAAACCCGGGGAGCTGTTTTTT.

The CDR3 DNA sequence: TGTGCCAGCAGTTTCGCCCCTATGAACACTGAAGCTTTCTTT. It translates to CASSFAPMNTEAFF. The chain is built from TRBV6-6 and TRBJ1-1; D gene unclear. Germline CDR1 is MNHNY and CDR2 is SVGAGI (reference sequence). The CDR3 runs 14 residues. Trimming took off 4 bases at V and 0 bases at J, with 9 bases between the two ends.

The sample holds a few counts of this clone. The gene calls are TRBV11-3 and TRBJ1-2, with D unresolved. V gave up 5 bases and J gave up 2 bases, with 9 bases separating them. The CDR3 sequence is 13 residues long. The germline V gene has CDR1 SGHNT and CDR2 YENEEA. Here the CDR3 DNA reads TGTGCCAGCAGCCCGGTCGCGAACTATGGCTACACCTTC. Protein: CASSPVANYGYTF.

In nucleotides, the CDR3 is TGTGCCAGCAGTTACGAGGCGCTAGGAAGTTCACCCCTCCACTTT. Translation gives CASSYEALGSSPLHF. The chain combines TRBV6-5 with TRBJ1-6; D remains unclear. The V gene lost 2 bases and the J gene lost 9 bases, with 14 bases spanning the gap. This CDR3 has 15 residues. Germline V gene sequence: CDR1 MNHEY, CDR2 SVGAGI.

This clone was found once. The chain couples TRBV29-1 to TRBJ2-5; D gene ambiguous. The J call may be mistaken, given a closer DNA end match to TRBJ2-7. CDR3 length: 11 amino acids. Germline V gives CDR1 SQVTM, CDR2 ANQGSEA. The CDR3 coding sequence is TGCAGCATCTTGGTTAACTACGAGCAGTACTTC. Residues: CSILVNYEQYF.

This clone appeared a few times. The V call is TRBV4-1, the J call TRBJ2-7, with D hard to call. V gave up 2 bases and J gave up 0 bases, with 8 bases separating them. The germline V gene encodes CDR1 MGHRA and CDR2 YSYEKL. The CDR3 contains 14 residues. The CDR3 sequence is CASSQPSGSYEQYF. The CDR3 DNA is TGCGCCAGCAGCCAACCGTCCGGCTCCTACGAGCAGTACTTC.

The V and J genes are TRBV5-6 and TRBJ1-2; 9 bases agree with TRBD1. Germline V gene data show CDR1 as SGHDT and CDR2 as YYEEEE. V was pared by 3 bases and J by 4 bases, with 7 bases of the junction left unmatched. This CDR3 spans 15 amino acids. The CDR3 protein is CASSWGQGRPYGYTF. In nucleotides, the CDR3 is TGTGCCAGCAGCTGGGGACAGGGAAGACCCTATGGCTACACCTTC.

The rearrangement joins TRBV29-1 to TRBJ1-2; 9 bases match TRBD1. With V trimmed by 5 bases and J by 2 bases, 6 bases remained unmatched. Germline V CDR1 and CDR2: SQVTM, ANQGSEA. The CDR3 consists of 14 residues. In DNA, the CDR3 is TGCAGCGTTCCCGGGACAGGGTTCAACTATGGCTACACCTTC. This codes for CSVPGTGFNYGYTF.